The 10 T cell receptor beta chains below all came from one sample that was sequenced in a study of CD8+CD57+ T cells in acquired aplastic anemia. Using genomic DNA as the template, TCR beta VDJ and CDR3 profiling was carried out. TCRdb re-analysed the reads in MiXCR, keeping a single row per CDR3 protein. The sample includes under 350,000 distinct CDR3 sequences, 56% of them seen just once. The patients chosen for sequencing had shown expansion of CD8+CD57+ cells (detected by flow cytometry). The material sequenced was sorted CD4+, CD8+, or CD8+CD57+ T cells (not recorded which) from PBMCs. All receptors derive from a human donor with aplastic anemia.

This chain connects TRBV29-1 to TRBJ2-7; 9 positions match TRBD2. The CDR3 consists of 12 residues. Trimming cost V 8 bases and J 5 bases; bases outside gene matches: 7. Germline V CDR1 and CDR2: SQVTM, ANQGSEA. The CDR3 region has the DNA TGCAGCACTTATAGCGGGAGTCACGAGCAGTACTTC. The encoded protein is CSTYSGSHEQYF.

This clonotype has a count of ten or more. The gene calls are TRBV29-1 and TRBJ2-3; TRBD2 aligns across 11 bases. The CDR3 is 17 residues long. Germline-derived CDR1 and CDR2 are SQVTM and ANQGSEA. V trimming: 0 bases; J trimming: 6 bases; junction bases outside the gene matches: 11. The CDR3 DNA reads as TGCAGCGTTGAAGATGGAATTTCTAGCGGGGGGCGGGATACGCAGTATTTT. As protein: CSVEDGISSGGRDTQYF.

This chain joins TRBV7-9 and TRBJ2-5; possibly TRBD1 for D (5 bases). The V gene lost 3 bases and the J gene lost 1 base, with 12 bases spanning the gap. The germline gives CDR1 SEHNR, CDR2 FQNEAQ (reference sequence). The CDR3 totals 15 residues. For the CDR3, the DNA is TGTGCCAGCAGCTTGGGCCCAGGGCGCCAAGAGACCCAGTACTTC. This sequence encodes CASSLGPGRQETQYF. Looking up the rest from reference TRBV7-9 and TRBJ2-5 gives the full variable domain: DTGVSQNPRHKITKRGQNVTFRCDPISEHNRLYWYRQTLGQGPEFLTYFQNEAQLEKSRLLSDRFSAERPKGSFSTLEIQRTEQGDSAMYLCASSLGPGRQETQYFGPGTRLLVL.

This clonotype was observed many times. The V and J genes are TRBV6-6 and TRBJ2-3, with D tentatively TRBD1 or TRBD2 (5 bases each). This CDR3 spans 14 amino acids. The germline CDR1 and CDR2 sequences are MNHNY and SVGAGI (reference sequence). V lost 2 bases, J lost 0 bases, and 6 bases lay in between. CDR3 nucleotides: TGTGCCAGCAGTTACGAGGGGAGCACAGATACGCAGTATTTT. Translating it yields CASSYEGSTDTQYF.

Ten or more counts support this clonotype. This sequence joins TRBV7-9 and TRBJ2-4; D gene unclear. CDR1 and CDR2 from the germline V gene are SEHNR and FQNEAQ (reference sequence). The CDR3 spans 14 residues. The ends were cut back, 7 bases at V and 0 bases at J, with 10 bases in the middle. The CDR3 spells CASTFSGAKNIQYF. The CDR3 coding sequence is TGTGCCAGCACTTTCTCTGGAGCCAAAAACATTCAGTACTTC.

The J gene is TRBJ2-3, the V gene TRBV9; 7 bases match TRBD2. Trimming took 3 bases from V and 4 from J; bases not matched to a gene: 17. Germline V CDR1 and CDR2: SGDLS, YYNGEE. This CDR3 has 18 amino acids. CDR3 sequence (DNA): TGTGCCAGCAGCGCGTTCCACGCCGGGACTAATGCGGCAGATACGCAGTATTTT. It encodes CASSAFHAGTNAADTQYF.

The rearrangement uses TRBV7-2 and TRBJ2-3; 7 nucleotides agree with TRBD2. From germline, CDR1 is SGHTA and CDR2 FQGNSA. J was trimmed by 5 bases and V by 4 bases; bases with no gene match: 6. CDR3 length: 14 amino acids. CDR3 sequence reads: CASSWARGEDTQYF. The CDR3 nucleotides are TGTGCCAGCAGCTGGGCCCGGGGGGAAGATACGCAGTATTTT. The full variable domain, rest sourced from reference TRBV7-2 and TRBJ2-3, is GAGVSQSPSNKVTEKGKDVELRCDPISGHTALYWYRQSLGQGLEFLIYFQGNSAPDKSGLPSDRFSAERTGGSVSTLTIQRTQQEDSAVYLCASSWARGEDTQYFGPGTRLTVL.

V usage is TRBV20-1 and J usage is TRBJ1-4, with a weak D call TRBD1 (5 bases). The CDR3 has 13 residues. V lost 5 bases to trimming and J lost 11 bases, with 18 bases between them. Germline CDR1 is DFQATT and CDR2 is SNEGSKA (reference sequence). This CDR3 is CSAGRQDKGKLFF. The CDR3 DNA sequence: TGCAGTGCTGGTCGGCAGGACAAAGGGAAACTGTTTTTT.

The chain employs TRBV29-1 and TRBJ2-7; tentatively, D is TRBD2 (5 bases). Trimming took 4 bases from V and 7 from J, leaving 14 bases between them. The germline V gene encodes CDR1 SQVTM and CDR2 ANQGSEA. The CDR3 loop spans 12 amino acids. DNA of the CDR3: TGCAGCGTTGGCACGGGGTCTGGGGAGCAGTACTTC. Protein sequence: CSVGTGSGEQYF.

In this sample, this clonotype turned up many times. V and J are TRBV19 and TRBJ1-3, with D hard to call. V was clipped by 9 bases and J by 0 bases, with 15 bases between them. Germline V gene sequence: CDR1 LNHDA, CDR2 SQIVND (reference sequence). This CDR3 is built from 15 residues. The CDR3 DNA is TGTGCCAGCAAGGGCGGAGAAGACTCTGGAAACACCATATATTTT. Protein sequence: CASKGGEDSGNTIYF.